A selection of T cell receptor beta chains follows, all from one sample in a study of blood T cells in healthy people across ages. Each CDR3 protein is one row after TCRdb ran MiXCR on the 5' RACE reads. The sample yields 870,000 or so distinct CDR3 sequences, 29% seen once. The sequenced sample consisted of blood. These receptors all come from a woman of 80 years or more in good health. CDR3s include the opening cysteine and the closing phenylalanine or tryptophan. The order of the fields is V gene, J gene, CDR3 length, clone size, D gene, CDR3 protein, CDR3 DNA. A D gene is named only where the DNA matches it firmly. Clone sizes are given selectively: once, few, many, or a class where the clone is expanded.

V: TRBV20-1
J: TRBJ1-5
length: 12
size: .
D: .
CDR3: CSAHPGNQPQHF
DNA: TGCAGTGCTCACCCTGGGAATCAGCCCCAGCATTTT

V: TRBV7-2
J: TRBJ2-7
length: 15
size: .
D: .
CDR3: CASSLRGNGRSEQYF
DNA: TGTGCCAGCAGCCTGCGAGGGAACGGTCGGTCCGAGCAGTACTTC

V: TRBV6-6
J: TRBJ1-2
length: 15
size: .
D: .
CDR3: CASSYSIREDYGYTF
DNA: TGTGCCAGCAGTTACTCGATCAGGGAGGACTATGGCTACACCTTC

V: TRBV20-1
J: TRBJ1-2
length: 14
size: few
D: .
CDR3: CSARESGTRYGYTF
DNA: TGCAGTGCTAGAGAATCTGGCACGAGATATGGCTACACCTTC

V: TRBV30
J: TRBJ1-5
length: 15
size: .
D: .
CDR3: CAWSVQGFGGQPQHF
DNA: TGTGCCTGGAGTGTCCAGGGTTTTGGAGGTCAGCCCCAGCATTTT

V: TRBV20-1
J: TRBJ1-2
length: 13
size: .
D: .
CDR3: CSARDTTAQGCTF
DNA: TGCAGTGCTAGAGATACGACCGCGCAGGGCTGCACCTTC

V: TRBV6-2/TRBV6-3
J: TRBJ2-1
length: 14
size: few
D: .
CDR3: CASSRVIRGGEQFF
DNA: TGTGCCAGCAGTAGAGTTATAAGGGGCGGTGAGCAGTTCTTC

V: TRBV30
J: TRBJ2-2
length: 15
size: .
D: TRBD2
CDR3: CALTAGFANTGELFF
DNA: TGTGCCTTAACAGCGGGGTTCGCGAACACCGGGGAGCTGTTTTTT

V: TRBV10-3
J: TRBJ2-7
length: 16
size: .
D: TRBD1
CDR3: CAIRGIRQGSSYEQYF
DNA: TGTGCCATCAGGGGAATAAGACAGGGAAGCTCCTACGAGCAGTACTTC

V: TRBV6-1
J: TRBJ2-1
length: 14
size: .
D: .
CDR3: CASRAADVLDEQFF
DNA: TGTGCCAGCAGGGCGGCGGACGTTCTGGATGAGCAGTTCTTC

V: TRBV12-3/TRBV12-4
J: TRBJ2-4
length: 13
size: many
D: .
CDR3: CASSLLAKNIQYF
DNA: TGTGCCAGCAGTTTGCTAGCCAAAAACATTCAGTACTTC

V: TRBV12-3/TRBV12-4
J: TRBJ1-6
length: 20
size: .
D: .
CDR3: CAGSLLGTGKIATHNSPLHF
DNA: TGTGCCGGCAGTTTATTGGGCACAGGGAAGATCGCAACCCATAATTCACCCCTCCACTTT

V: TRBV7-9
J: TRBJ1-1
length: 15
size: many
D: .
CDR3: CASAPGRILNTEAFF
DNA: TGTGCCAGCGCGCCAGGGAGGATTCTGAACACTGAAGCTTTCTTT

V: TRBV6-5
J: TRBJ2-1
length: 17
size: many
D: .
CDR3: CASSYSSRGLSYNEQFF
DNA: TGTGCCAGCAGTTACTCGTCTAGGGGACTCTCCTACAATGAGCAGTTCTTC

V: TRBV6-6
J: TRBJ2-3
length: 12
size: many
D: .
CDR3: CASSRAADTQYF
DNA: TGTGCCAGCAGCCGAGCGGCAGATACGCAGTATTTT

V: TRBV15
J: TRBJ2-7
length: 13
size: many
D: .
CDR3: CATSRDRGYEQYF
DNA: TGTGCCACCAGCAGAGACAGGGGCTACGAGCAGTACTTC

V: TRBV20-1
J: TRBJ1-2
length: 12
size: .
D: TRBD1
CDR3: CSAPGQPRGYTF
DNA: TGCAGTGCCCCGGGACAGCCGAGGGGCTACACCTTC

V: TRBV7-2
J: TRBJ1-2
length: 14
size: .
D: TRBD1
CDR3: CASSFRRTGYGYTF
DNA: TGTGCCAGCAGCTTCCGTAGGACAGGCTATGGCTACACCTTC

V: TRBV5-1
J: TRBJ2-1
length: 16
size: .
D: TRBD2
CDR3: CASILASSGAYNEQFF
DNA: TGCGCCAGCATCTTGGCTTCTAGCGGGGCGTACAATGAGCAGTTCTTC

V: TRBV7-2
J: TRBJ2-4
length: 16
size: many
D: .
CDR3: CASSSQGGLAKNIQYF
DNA: TGTGCCAGCAGCTCCCAAGGGGGTCTAGCCAAAAACATTCAGTACTTC

V: TRBV4-1
J: TRBJ1-1
length: 11
size: few
D: .
CDR3: CASQREAEAFF
DNA: TGCGCCAGCCAGAGAGAGGCTGAAGCTTTCTTT

V: TRBV5-1
J: TRBJ2-2
length: 18
size: few
D: TRBD2
CDR3: CASVGGLAGARNTGELFF
DNA: TGCGCCAGCGTTGGGGGACTAGCGGGGGCGCGAAACACCGGGGAGCTGTTTTTT

V: TRBV20-1
J: TRBJ2-7
length: 14
size: many
D: .
CDR3: CSASEGNTPYEQYF
DNA: TGCAGTGCTAGCGAAGGAAACACCCCCTACGAGCAGTACTTC

V: TRBV18
J: TRBJ2-3
length: 22
size: few
D: TRBD2
CDR3: CASSPVRGFASGGSYGTDTQYF
DNA: TGTGCCAGCTCACCGGTTCGAGGGTTTGCTAGCGGGGGCTCCTACGGCACAGATACGCAGTATTTT

V: TRBV20-1
J: TRBJ1-1
length: 15
size: many
D: TRBD1
CDR3: CSASGQGKKSPEAFF
DNA: TGCAGTGCTAGTGGACAGGGTAAGAAATCACCAGAAGCTTTCTTT

V: TRBV24-1
J: TRBJ2-7
length: 16
size: many
D: TRBD2
CDR3: CATSDRGLAGVYEQYF
DNA: TGTGCCACCAGTGACCGAGGACTAGCGGGGGTCTACGAGCAGTACTTC

V: TRBV12-3/TRBV12-4
J: TRBJ2-2
length: 18
size: .
D: .
CDR3: CATQPPSRQVRRAGELFF
DNA: TGTGCCACACAGCCCCCTTCCAGACAGGTCCGCCGGGCCGGGGAGCTGTTTTTT

V: TRBV4-3
J: TRBJ1-2
length: 15
size: few
D: TRBD1
CDR3: CASSRRQGVNYGYTF
DNA: TGCGCCAGCAGCCGACGACAGGGGGTGAACTATGGCTACACCTTC

V: TRBV20-1
J: TRBJ1-1
length: 13
size: few
D: .
CDR3: CSARRGRDTEAFF
DNA: TGCAGTGCTAGGAGGGGTAGGGACACTGAAGCTTTCTTT

V: TRBV20-1
J: TRBJ2-7
length: 14
size: .
D: .
CDR3: CSANVDSVRGEQYF
DNA: TGCAGTGCTAATGTGGACAGCGTGAGGGGCGAGCAGTACTTC

V: TRBV5-1
J: TRBJ1-1
length: 14
size: few
D: .
CDR3: CASSLEIGGVEAFF
DNA: TGCGCCAGCAGCTTGGAAATCGGGGGAGTTGAAGCTTTCTTT

V: TRBV29-1
J: TRBJ1-2
length: 13
size: few
D: .
CDR3: CSDTGGTNYGYTF
DNA: TGCAGCGACACAGGTGGCACTAACTATGGCTACACCTTC

V: TRBV6-2/TRBV6-3
J: TRBJ2-3
length: 16
size: .
D: TRBD2
CDR3: CASSPSGTSGPDTQYF
DNA: TGTGCCAGCAGCCCCAGCGGGACTAGCGGGCCTGATACGCAGTATTTT

V: TRBV20-1
J: TRBJ2-2
length: 14
size: few
D: TRBD1
CDR3: CSARTGGNTGELFF
DNA: TGCAGTGCTAGGACAGGGGGCAACACCGGGGAGCTGTTTTTT

V: TRBV4-1
J: TRBJ2-1
length: 16
size: .
D: .
CDR3: CASSQDTDYPWDEQFF
DNA: TGCGCCAGCAGCCAAGATACGGACTACCCCTGGGATGAGCAGTTCTTC

V: TRBV20-1
J: TRBJ2-2
length: 14
size: .
D: .
CDR3: CSAASEINTGELFF
DNA: TGCAGTGCTGCAAGCGAGATAAACACCGGGGAGCTGTTTTTT

V: TRBV6-2/TRBV6-3
J: TRBJ1-5
length: 13
size: many
D: .
CDR3: CASTQGAPQPQHF
DNA: TGTGCCAGCACCCAGGGAGCTCCTCAGCCCCAGCATTTT

V: TRBV4-3
J: TRBJ2-3
length: 17
size: many
D: TRBD1
CDR3: CASSQDFGQGVSDTQYF
DNA: TGCGCCAGCAGCCAAGATTTTGGACAGGGGGTCTCGGATACGCAGTATTTT

V: TRBV28
J: TRBJ1-5
length: 14
size: .
D: TRBD1
CDR3: CASSLQGAGRPQHF
DNA: TGTGCCAGCAGTTTACAGGGGGCAGGTCGGCCCCAGCATTTT

V: TRBV2
J: TRBJ1-2
length: 15
size: few
D: .
CDR3: CASSSQPDSLGGYTF
DNA: TGTGCCAGCAGTTCCCAGCCTGACAGCCTTGGGGGCTACACCTTC

V: TRBV5-4
J: TRBJ2-5
length: 14
size: .
D: .
CDR3: CASSLAQTEETQYF
DNA: TGTGCCAGCAGCTTGGCCCAAACAGAAGAGACCCAGTACTTC

V: TRBV20-1
J: TRBJ2-2
length: 13
size: few
D: .
CDR3: CSAEVGNTGELFF
DNA: TGCAGTGCCGAGGTGGGGAACACCGGGGAGCTGTTTTTT

V: TRBV7-8
J: TRBJ2-3
length: 17
size: many
D: .
CDR3: CASSPRGRRSSTDTQYF
DNA: TGTGCCAGCAGCCCCCGCGGAAGACGGTCTAGCACAGATACGCAGTATTTT

V: TRBV4-3
J: TRBJ2-1
length: 14
size: .
D: TRBD2
CDR3: CASSQDSSGGVNFF
DNA: TGCGCCAGCAGCCAAGACAGTTCTGGGGGGGTTAACTTCTTC

V: TRBV6-5
J: TRBJ1-6
length: 15
size: many
D: .
CDR3: CASSSGDRLNSPLHF
DNA: TGTGCCAGCAGTTCAGGTGACAGACTTAATTCACCCCTCCACTTT

V: TRBV11-2
J: TRBJ2-1
length: 15
size: many
D: TRBD2
CDR3: CASSFSKRGNNEQFF
DNA: TGTGCCAGCAGCTTTAGTAAGCGGGGGAACAATGAGCAGTTCTTC

V: TRBV4-1
J: TRBJ2-7
length: 16
size: many
D: TRBD2
CDR3: CASSQLTSGASYEQYF
DNA: TGCGCCAGCAGCCAACTCACTAGCGGGGCTTCCTACGAGCAGTACTTC

V: TRBV19
J: TRBJ2-4
length: 14
size: few
D: .
CDR3: CASRDGEAKNIQYF
DNA: TGTGCCAGTAGGGACGGTGAAGCCAAAAACATTCAGTACTTC

V: TRBV10-1
J: TRBJ2-7
length: 13
size: many
D: .
CDR3: CASSEYRVGEQYF
DNA: TGCGCCAGCAGTGAATACAGGGTCGGGGAGCAGTACTTC

V: TRBV7-2
J: TRBJ1-6
length: 17
size: many
D: TRBD1
CDR3: CASSQGRTGGYNSPLHF
DNA: TGTGCCAGCAGCCAAGGCCGGACAGGGGGCTATAATTCACCCCTCCACTTT

V: TRBV4-3
J: TRBJ1-2
length: 17
size: .
D: TRBD1
CDR3: CASSQEVGVSTGLGYAF
DNA: TGCGCCAGCAGCCAAGAGGTCGGGGTTTCGACAGGGCTAGGCTACGCCTTC

V: TRBV20-1
J: TRBJ2-3
length: 15
size: many
D: .
CDR3: CSARDPAGKTDTQYF
DNA: TGCAGTGCTAGAGATCCCGCAGGGAAAACAGATACGCAGTATTTT

V: TRBV7-2
J: TRBJ1-5
length: 14
size: few
D: .
CDR3: CASSKGVVNQPQHF
DNA: TGTGCCAGCAGCAAAGGGGTCGTGAATCAGCCCCAGCATTTT

V: TRBV21-1
J: TRBJ1-2
length: 20
size: .
D: .
CDR3: CASSKSRDRGPSTRNYGYTF
DNA: TGTGCCAGCAGCAAGTCACGGGACAGGGGCCCCTCTACCCGTAACTATGGCTACACCTTC

V: TRBV11-2
J: TRBJ2-7
length: 13
size: .
D: .
CDR3: CASRPSGGHEQYF
DNA: TGTGCCAGCAGGCCCTCCGGGGGCCACGAGCAGTACTTC

V: TRBV7-9
J: TRBJ2-1
length: 20
size: few
D: .
CDR3: CASSFEQGFGLPSSYNEQFF
DNA: TGTGCCAGCAGCTTCGAACAGGGTTTCGGTCTACCGAGCTCCTACAATGAGCAGTTCTTC

V: TRBV9
J: TRBJ2-1
length: 15
size: many
D: .
CDR3: CASSVEPSRPNEQFF
DNA: TGTGCCAGCAGCGTAGAACCTTCCCGCCCCAATGAGCAGTTCTTC

V: TRBV14
J: TRBJ2-2
length: 16
size: .
D: TRBD2
CDR3: CASSQGGTRAGGELFF
DNA: TGTGCCAGCAGCCAAGGCGGGACTAGAGCAGGCGGGGAGCTGTTTTTT

V: TRBV6-2/TRBV6-3
J: TRBJ1-3
length: 14
size: few
D: .
CDR3: CASSYSGAINTIYF
DNA: TGTGCCAGCAGTTATTCCGGGGCCATAAACACCATATATTTT

V: TRBV2
J: TRBJ2-5
length: 15
size: many
D: TRBD1
CDR3: CASTAGGLKGETQYF
DNA: TGTGCCAGCACCGCAGGGGGTCTGAAGGGGGAGACCCAGTACTTC